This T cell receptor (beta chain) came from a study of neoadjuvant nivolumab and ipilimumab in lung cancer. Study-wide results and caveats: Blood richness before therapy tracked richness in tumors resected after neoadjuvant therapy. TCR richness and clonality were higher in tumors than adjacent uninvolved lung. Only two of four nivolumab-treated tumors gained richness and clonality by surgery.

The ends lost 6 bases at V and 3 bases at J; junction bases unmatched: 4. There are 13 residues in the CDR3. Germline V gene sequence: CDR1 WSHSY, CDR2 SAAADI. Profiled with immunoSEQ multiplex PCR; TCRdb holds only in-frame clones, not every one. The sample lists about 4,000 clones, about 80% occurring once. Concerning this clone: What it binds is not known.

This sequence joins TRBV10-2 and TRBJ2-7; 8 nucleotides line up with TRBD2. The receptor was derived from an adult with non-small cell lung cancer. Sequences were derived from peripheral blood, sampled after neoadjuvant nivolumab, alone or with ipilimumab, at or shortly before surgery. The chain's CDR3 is CASRLADLYEQYF. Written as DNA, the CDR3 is TGCGCCAGCAGACTAGCGGACCTCTACGAGCAGTACTTC.